The 19 T cell receptor beta chains presented below share a single source sample, sequenced in a study of T-cell memory formation after mild COVID-19. TCRdb reprocessed the 5' RACE reads with MiXCR, giving one entry per CDR3 protein. Among approximately 350,000 distinct CDR3 sequences listed, 13% to 15% were seen once. The sequencing input was PBMCs or a T cell subset sorted from them (not recorded which). These receptors were obtained from a man younger than 35 who had mild COVID-19 (a few samples of this study predate the infection). Cell type and time point are not known.

At least ten counts were recorded for this clonotype. The V gene is TRBV5-1, the J gene TRBJ1-2; TRBD1 aligns across 10 bases. From germline, CDR1 is SGHRS and CDR2 YFSETQ. The CDR3 consists of 15 residues. V gave up 4 bases and J gave up 4 bases; unmatched junction bases: 7. CDR3 nucleotides: TGCGCCAGCAGCCTCGGGACAGGGGATACCTATGGCTACACCTTC. This codes for CASSLGTGDTYGYTF.

Many counts were recorded for this clonotype. The chain is built from TRBV4-1 and TRBJ1-2, with D possibly TRBD1 on 6 matching bases. Trimming stripped 4 bases from V and 7 bases from J, with 19 bases between. The CDR3 consists of 15 residues. Germline CDR1 reads MGHRA; CDR2 reads YSYEKL. CDR3 protein: CASSLGVTGPPGYTF. As DNA, the CDR3 is TGCGCCAGCAGCCTCGGGGTCACAGGGCCCCCTGGCTACACCTTC.

The gene calls are TRBV20-1 and TRBJ2-3; D gene uncertain. Germline loops: CDR1 DFQATT, CDR2 SNEGSKA (reference sequence). This CDR3 comprises 15 residues. Trimming stripped 6 bases from V and 4 bases from J, with 20 bases between. The chain's CDR3 is CSAIDPGGQADTQYF. CDR3 in DNA: TGCAGTGCCATAGATCCGGGCGGTCAGGCAGATACGCAGTATTTT.

V and J are TRBV7-2 and TRBJ2-2, with D possibly TRBD2 on 5 matching bases. Germline V gives CDR1 SGHTA, CDR2 FQGNSA. CDR3 size: 15 residues. Trimming took 5 bases from V and 0 from J, leaving 10 bases between them. For the CDR3, the DNA is TGTGCCAGCAGCCGCTACGGGACGAACACCGGGGAGCTGTTTTTT. It translates to CASSRYGTNTGELFF.

The CDR3 nucleotides are TGTGCCAGTAGAAGGTCCTCCGGCGGTTCACCCCTCCACTTT. Its translation: CASRRSSGGSPLHF. V usage is TRBV19 and J usage is TRBJ1-6, with D unresolved. Germline CDR1 is LNHDA and CDR2 is SQIVND (reference sequence). V was cut by 6 bases and J by 9 bases, with 15 bases left in between. The CDR3 covers 14 residues. Supplemented by reference TRBV19 and TRBJ1-6, the full variable domain reads DGGITQSPKYLFRKEGQNVTLSCEQNLNHDAMYWYRQDPGQGLRLIYYSQIVNDFQKGDIAEGYSVSREKKESFPLTVTSAQKNPTAFYLCASRRSSGGSPLHFGNGTRLTVT.

This clonotype was counted between two and nine times. The J gene is TRBJ2-5, the V gene TRBV12-3 or TRBV12-4; D is unresolved. Trimming left V 7 bases short and J 12 bases short, with 15 bases between. This CDR3 spans 11 amino acids. In nucleotides, the CDR3 is TGTGCCAGCACCAACTCCGATAAGAAGTACTTC. It yields the protein CASTNSDKKYF.

A few counts support this clonotype. The chain carries TRBV20-1 and TRBJ2-4; D possibly corresponds to TRBD1 (6 bases). The germline CDR1 and CDR2 sequences are DFQATT and SNEGSKA (reference sequence). The CDR3 has 13 residues. The ends were cut back, 4 bases at V and 7 bases at J, with 14 bases in the middle. The CDR3 bases are TGCAGTGCTAATCAGGGGATTGGGAACATTCAGTACTTC. It specifies CSANQGIGNIQYF.

This clonotype was detected a few times. V is TRBV7-2 and J is TRBJ1-4; 10 bases agree with TRBD1. The CDR3 loop spans 16 amino acids. V was clipped by 5 bases and J by 3 bases; unmatched bases: 6. Germline-derived CDR1 and CDR2 are SGHTA and FQGNSA. The CDR3 region has the DNA TGTGCCAGCAGCAAGGACAGGGGGAGCTCTAATGAAAAACTGTTTTTT. This gives the protein CASSKDRGSSNEKLFF.

This clonotype was picked up a small number of times. The chain is built from TRBV5-6 and TRBJ2-1; 11 positions agree with TRBD2. J was trimmed by 13 bases and V by 4 bases; bases with no gene match: 10. Looked up from germline, CDR1 is SGHDT and CDR2 is YYEEEE. There are 14 residues in the CDR3. The CDR3 spells CASSPNPGLAEQFF. DNA for the CDR3: TGTGCCAGCAGCCCGAACCCGGGACTAGCGGAACAGTTCTTC.

This clonotype came up many times. Written as DNA, the CDR3 is TGTGCCAGCAGTTTATATACAGAAGCTTTCTTT. As protein: CASSLYTEAFF. The chain is built from TRBV7-2 and TRBJ1-1, with unresolved D. V lost 6 bases, J lost 8 bases, and 10 bases lay in between. The CDR3 consists of 11 residues. Germline loops: CDR1 SGHTA, CDR2 FQGNSA.

This clonotype turned up a few times. This chain links TRBV6-6 with TRBJ2-3; 8 bases agree with TRBD1. V was clipped by 6 bases and J by 4 bases; unmatched bases: 3. Germline V CDR1 and CDR2: MNHNY, SVGAGI (reference sequence). The CDR3 length is 13 residues. CDR3 region: CASRTGAADTQYF. The CDR3 DNA reads as TGTGCCAGCAGGACAGGGGCCGCAGATACGCAGTATTTT.

The chain has TRBV19 and TRBJ1-2, with D maybe TRBD1 (6 bases). The CDR3 has 12 residues. The V end was cut by 7 bases, the J end by 5 bases, with 11 bases between. Germline V CDR1 and CDR2: LNHDA, SQIVND (reference sequence). The chain's CDR3 is CASTGQTYGYTF. Written as DNA, the CDR3 is TGTGCCAGTACAGGACAGACGTATGGCTACACCTTC.

Ten or more counts support this clonotype. V is TRBV15 and J is TRBJ1-2, with TRBD1 as a possible D gene (5 bases). CDR3 length: 15 amino acids. V was pared by 4 bases and J by 2 bases, with 14 bases between. Germline V CDR1 and CDR2: LNHNV, YYDKDF (reference sequence). CDR3 bases: TGTGCCACCAGCACTCAGGGAGAGGCAAACTATGGCTACACCTTC. It is translated as CATSTQGEANYGYTF.

V gene TRBV20-1 combines with J gene TRBJ2-2; 9 nucleotides agree with TRBD2. Germline lookup yields CDR1 DFQATT and CDR2 SNEGSKA (reference sequence). The CDR3 consists of 16 residues. V lost 6 bases and J lost 2; bases outside the gene matches: 10. The CDR3 DNA reads as TGCAGTGCATCCCTTAGCGGGGGTTATAACACCGGGGAGCTGTTTTTT. Translating it yields CSASLSGGYNTGELFF.

This clonotype occurred a few times. The rearrangement uses TRBV20-1 and TRBJ1-5, with a weak D call TRBD1 (6 bases). CDR1 is DFQATT, CDR2 SNEGSKA, per germline (reference sequence). V dropped 3 bases and J dropped 5 bases, with 20 bases sitting between them. This CDR3 has 16 amino acids. Here the CDR3 DNA reads TGCAGTGCTAGTCCTAGGGGGGGGCGCTCCCATCAGCCCCAGCATTTT. Translating gives CSASPRGGRSHQPQHF.

This clonotype has only a few counts. This sequence joins TRBV6-2 or TRBV6-3 and TRBJ1-1, with 7 bases that match TRBD1. CDR1 and CDR2 (germline): MNHEY, SVGEGT. Germline trimming cut 8 bases from V and 0 bases from J; bases unmatched to any gene: 9. The CDR3 consists of 15 residues. The CDR3 region has the DNA TGTGCCAGCCATGCGGACAGGTACATGAACACTGAAGCTTTCTTT. Translating gives CASHADRYMNTEAFF.

This clonotype was recorded many times. The chain combines TRBV5-1 with TRBJ2-1; D is possibly TRBD1 (6 bases). The germline V gene encodes CDR1 SGHRS and CDR2 YFSETQ. Trimming removed 1 base at V and 1 base at J, with 15 bases between. The CDR3 consists of 17 residues. This CDR3 is CASSLLGGGQSYNEQFF. Written as DNA, the CDR3 is TGCGCCAGCAGCTTGCTCGGTGGGGGACAATCCTACAATGAGCAGTTCTTC.

The chain is built from TRBV9 and TRBJ1-2; tentative D call: TRBD1 (5 bases). The CDR3 extends over 14 amino acids. Germline CDR1 reads SGDLS; CDR2 reads YYNGEE. Trimming cost V 4 bases and J 2 bases, with 12 bases left between them. CDR3 amino acids: CASSPNQGNYGYTF. CDR3 DNA sequence: TGTGCCAGCAGCCCTAACCAGGGAAACTATGGCTACACCTTC.

This clonotype has more than one count but fewer than ten. This chain joins TRBV18 and TRBJ2-6, with D tentatively TRBD2 (6 bases). The V end lost 0 bases, the J end lost 0 bases, and 9 bases lay between the germline ends. The CDR3 loop spans 17 amino acids. The V gene's germline CDR1 is KGHSH and CDR2 LQKENI. The CDR3 loop reads CASSPPLGGSGANVLTF. CDR3 sequence (DNA): TGTGCCAGCTCACCACCGCTGGGGGGCTCTGGGGCCAACGTCCTGACTTTC.